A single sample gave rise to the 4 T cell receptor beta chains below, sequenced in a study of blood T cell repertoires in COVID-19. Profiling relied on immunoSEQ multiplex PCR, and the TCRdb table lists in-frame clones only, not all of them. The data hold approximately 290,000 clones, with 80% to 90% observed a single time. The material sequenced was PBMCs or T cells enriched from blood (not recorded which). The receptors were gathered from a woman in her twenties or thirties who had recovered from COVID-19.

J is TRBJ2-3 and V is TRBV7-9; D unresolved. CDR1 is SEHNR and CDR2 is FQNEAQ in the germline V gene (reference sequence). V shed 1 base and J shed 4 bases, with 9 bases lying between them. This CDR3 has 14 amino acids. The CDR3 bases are TGTGCCAGCAGCTTAGTTCTAGTTGCAGATACGCAGTATTTT. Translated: CASSLVLVADTQYF.

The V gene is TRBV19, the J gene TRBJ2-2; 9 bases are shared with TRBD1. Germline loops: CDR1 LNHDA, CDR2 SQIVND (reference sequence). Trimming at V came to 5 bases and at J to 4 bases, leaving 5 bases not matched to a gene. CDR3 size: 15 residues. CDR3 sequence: CASSEGQGLTGELFF. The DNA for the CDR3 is TGTGCCAGTAGTGAGGGACAGGGTCTCACCGGGGAGCTGTTTTTT. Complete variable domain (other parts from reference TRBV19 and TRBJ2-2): DGGITQSPKYLFRKEGQNVTLSCEQNLNHDAMYWYRQDPGQGLRLIYYSQIVNDFQKGDIAEGYSVSREKKESFPLTVTSAQKNPTAFYLCASSEGQGLTGELFFGEGSRLTVL.

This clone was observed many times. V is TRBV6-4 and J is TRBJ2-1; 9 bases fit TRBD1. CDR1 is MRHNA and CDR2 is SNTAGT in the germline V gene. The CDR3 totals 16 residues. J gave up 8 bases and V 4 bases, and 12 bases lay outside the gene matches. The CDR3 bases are TGTGCCAGCAGTGGATCCGCGGGACAGGGTACTCATGAGCAGTTCTTC. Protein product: CASSGSAGQGTHEQFF.

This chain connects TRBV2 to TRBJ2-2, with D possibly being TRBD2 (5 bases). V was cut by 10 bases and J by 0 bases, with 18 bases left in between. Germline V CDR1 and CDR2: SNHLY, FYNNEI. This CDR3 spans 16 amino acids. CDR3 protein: CATTRHAGTNTGELFF. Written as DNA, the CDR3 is TGTGCCACCACCCGTCACGCGGGCACGAACACCGGGGAGCTGTTTTTT.